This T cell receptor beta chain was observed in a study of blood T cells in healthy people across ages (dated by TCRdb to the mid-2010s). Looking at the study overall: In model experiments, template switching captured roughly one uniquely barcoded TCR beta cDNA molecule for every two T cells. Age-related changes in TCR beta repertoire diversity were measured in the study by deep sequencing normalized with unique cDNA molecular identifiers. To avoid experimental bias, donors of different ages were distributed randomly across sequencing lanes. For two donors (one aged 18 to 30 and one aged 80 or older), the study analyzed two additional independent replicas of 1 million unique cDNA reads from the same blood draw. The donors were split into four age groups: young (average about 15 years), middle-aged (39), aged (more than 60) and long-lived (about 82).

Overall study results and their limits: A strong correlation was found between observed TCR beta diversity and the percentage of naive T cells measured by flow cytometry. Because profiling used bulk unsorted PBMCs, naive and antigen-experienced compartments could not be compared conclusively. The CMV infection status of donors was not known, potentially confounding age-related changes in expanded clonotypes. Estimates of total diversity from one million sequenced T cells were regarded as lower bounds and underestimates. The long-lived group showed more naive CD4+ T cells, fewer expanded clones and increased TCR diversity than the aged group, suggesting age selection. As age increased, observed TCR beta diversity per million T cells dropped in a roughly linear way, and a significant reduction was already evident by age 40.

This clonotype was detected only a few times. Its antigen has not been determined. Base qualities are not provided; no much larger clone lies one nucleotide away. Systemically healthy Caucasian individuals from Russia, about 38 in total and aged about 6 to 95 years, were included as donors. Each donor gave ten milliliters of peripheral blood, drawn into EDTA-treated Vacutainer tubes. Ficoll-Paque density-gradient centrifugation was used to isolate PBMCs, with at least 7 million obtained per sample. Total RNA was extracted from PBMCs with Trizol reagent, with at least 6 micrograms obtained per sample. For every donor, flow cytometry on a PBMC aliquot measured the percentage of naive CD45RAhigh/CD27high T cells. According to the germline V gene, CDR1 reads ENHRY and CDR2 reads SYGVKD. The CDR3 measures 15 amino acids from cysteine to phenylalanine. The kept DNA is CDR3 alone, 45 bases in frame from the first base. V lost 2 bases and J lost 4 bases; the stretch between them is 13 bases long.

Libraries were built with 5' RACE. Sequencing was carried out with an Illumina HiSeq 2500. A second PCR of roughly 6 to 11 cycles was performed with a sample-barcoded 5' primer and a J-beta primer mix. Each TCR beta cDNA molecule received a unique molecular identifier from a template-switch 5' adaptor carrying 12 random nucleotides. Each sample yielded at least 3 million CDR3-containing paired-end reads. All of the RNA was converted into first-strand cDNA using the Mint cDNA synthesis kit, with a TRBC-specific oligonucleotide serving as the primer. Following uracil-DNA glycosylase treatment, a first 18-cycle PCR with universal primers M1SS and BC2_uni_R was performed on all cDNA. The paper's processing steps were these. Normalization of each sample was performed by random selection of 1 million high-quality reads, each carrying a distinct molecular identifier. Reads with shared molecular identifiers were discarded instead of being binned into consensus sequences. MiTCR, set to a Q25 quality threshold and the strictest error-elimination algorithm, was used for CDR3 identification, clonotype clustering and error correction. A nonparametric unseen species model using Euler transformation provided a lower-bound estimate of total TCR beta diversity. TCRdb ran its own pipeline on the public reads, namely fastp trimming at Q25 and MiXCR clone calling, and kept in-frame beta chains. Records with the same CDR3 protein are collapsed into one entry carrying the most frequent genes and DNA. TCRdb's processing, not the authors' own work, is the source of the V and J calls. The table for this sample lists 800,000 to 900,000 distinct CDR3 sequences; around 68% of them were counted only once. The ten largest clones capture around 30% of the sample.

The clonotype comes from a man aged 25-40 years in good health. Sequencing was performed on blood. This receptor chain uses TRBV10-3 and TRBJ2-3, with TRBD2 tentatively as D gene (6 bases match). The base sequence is TGTGCCATCAGTGAGCGAGCGGGTAGTTCAGATACGCAGTATTTT. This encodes CAISERAGSSDTQYF.